One sample yielded the 5 T cell receptor beta chains listed below, sequenced in a study of control samples from healthy donors and cancer patients. The assay was immunoSEQ multiplex PCR, and TCRdb's table has in-frame clones only and misses some. The sample has 69,000 or so clones, roughly 93% seen once. The specimen sequenced was blood. These receptors originate from a woman younger than 45 in good health.

The V and J genes are TRBV21-1 and TRBJ2-2; TRBD1, the table's D call, was not compared with the DNA. TRBV21-1 is termed a pseudogene. This CDR3 spans 16 amino acids. CDR3 coding DNA: TGTGCCAGCAGCAAAGTCCTATCGGCCCAGGCCGGGGAGCTGTTTTTT. Translated, it gives CASSKVLSAQAGELFF.

This chain uses TRBV21-1 with TRBJ2-5; the table's D call of TRBD2 was not tested on the DNA. TRBV21-1 counts as a pseudogene. The CDR3 spans 16 residues. CDR3 sequence: CASNATRAGDQETQYF. The CDR3 bases are TGTGCCAGCAACGCCACCCGGGCGGGGGACCAAGAGACCCAGTACTTC.

The rearrangement links TRBV5-6 to TRBJ1-1; D not certain. With 0 bases removed from V and 2 bases from J, the gap between germline ends came to 8 bases. CDR3 size: 14 residues. The germline V gene has CDR1 SGHDT and CDR2 YYEEEE. CDR3 nucleotide sequence: TGTGCCAGCAGCTTGGCGGTAGCTAACACTGAAGCTTTCTTT. This translates into CASSLAVANTEAFF. The entire variable domain, with the rest obtained from reference TRBV5-6 and TRBJ1-1, is as follows: DAGVTQSPTHLIKTRGQQVTLRCSPKSGHDTVSWYQQALGQGPQFIFQYYEEEERQRGNFPDRFSGHQFPNYSSELNVNALLLGDSALYLCASSLAVANTEAFFGQGTRLTVV.

The gene calls are TRBV2 and TRBJ2-5; D gene ambiguous. CDR1 is SNHLY, CDR2 FYNNEI, per germline. Trimming pared 1 base from V and 0 bases from J, leaving 6 bases between. The length of the CDR3 is 14 residues. DNA of the CDR3: TGTGCCAGCAGTGAAGGGCAGTACCAAGAGACCCAGTACTTC. Translating gives CASSEGQYQETQYF.

The rearrangement joins TRBV2 to TRBJ1-4, with TRBD1 matching 8 bases. The junction had 2 bases not matched to a gene; V was cut back by 7 bases and J by 1 base. Germline V lookup: CDR1 SNHLY, CDR2 FYNNEI. There are 14 residues in the CDR3. The CDR3 protein is CASKDRETNEKLFF. For the CDR3, the DNA is TGTGCCAGCAAGGACAGGGAAACTAATGAAAAACTGTTTTTT. Based on the CDR3 plus reference TRBV2 and TRBJ1-4, the full variable domain is EPEVTQTPSHQVTQMGQEVILRCVPISNHLYFYWYRQILGQKVEFLVSFYNNEISEKSEIFDDQFSVERPDGSNFTLKIRSTKLEDSAMYFCASKDRETNEKLFFGSGTQLSVL.